This record covers a single T cell receptor (beta chain). This sample is part of a study of blood T cell repertoires in COVID-19. Background on the study: The United States, Italy and Spain supplied acute and convalescent COVID-19 samples. In each case, the material was cDNA or gDNA derived from T cells, B-cell-depleted T cells, or PBMCs.

The CDR3 contains 15 residues. Clones were read by immunoSEQ multiplex PCR, and TCRdb kept only the in-frame ones, dropping some. The table lists approximately 150,000 clones, roughly 84% of them singletons. Sequenced: peripheral blood. The receptor was isolated from a man aged 65 to 85 with active or convalescent COVID-19. The chain recombines TRBV21-1 with TRBJ2-7; TRBD1 is taken as the D call from the table, unchecked against the DNA. TRBV21-1 is termed a pseudogene. CDR3 residues: CASSRSGTGFHEQYF. In nucleotides, the CDR3 is TGTGCCAGCAGCAGAAGCGGGACAGGGTTTCACGAGCAGTACTTC.